The entry below describes one TCR beta chain. Per the germline V gene, CDR1 is ENHRY and CDR2 is SYGVKD. V dropped 4 bases and J dropped 5 bases, with 17 bases sitting between them. This CDR3 has 15 residues. This specimen comes from a study of chemoradiotherapy in HPV16-positive cancers. Sequencing was performed with immunoSEQ multiplex PCR; in TCRdb, only in-frame clones are kept and a portion is missing. The sample lists several thousand clones, 88% occurring once. The chain is built from TRBV10-3 and TRBJ1-2, with D perhaps TRBD1 (5 bases). The sequences come from tumor tissue, collected from a patient who underwent chemoradiotherapy. This TCR derives from a human donor with HPV-associated anogenital cancer. The CDR3 sequence: CAISGPLGRAYGYTF. CDR3 DNA sequence: TGTGCCATCAGTGGGCCCCTGGGACGGGCATATGGCTACACCTTC.